These 13 T cell receptor beta chains came from one sample sequenced in a study of T cell responses to AZD1222 COVID-19 vaccine. Clones were sequenced by immunoSEQ multiplex PCR, and TCRdb holds only the in-frame ones, with some missing. The sample holds tens of thousands of clones, 80% to 90% seen once. Sequencing used peripheral blood, obtained 28 days after the second AZD1222 dose. The receptor set was obtained from an adult who received the AZD1222 COVID-19 vaccine.

This clone was seen just once. CDR3 residues: CASSSWTGETQYF. CDR3 nucleotides: TGTGCCAGCAGCTCTTGGACAGGGGAGACCCAGTACTTC. The chain carries TRBV5-5 and TRBJ2-5, with 8 positions matching TRBD1. The CDR3 is 13 residues long. Per germline, CDR1 SGHKS and CDR2 YYEKEE (reference sequence). The J segment lost 5 bases and the V segment lost 3 bases, leaving 3 bases of the junction unmatched.

The chain couples TRBV29-1 to TRBJ2-3, with a weak D call TRBD2 (6 bases). Trimming pared 5 bases from V and 0 bases from J, leaving 9 bases between. CDR1 SQVTM and CDR2 ANQGSEA come from the germline V gene. The CDR3 spans 13 residues. The CDR3 DNA follows: TGCAGCGTTTTCGCGGGGAGCACAGATACGCAGTATTTT. It translates to CSVFAGSTDTQYF.

The chain combines TRBV7-7 with TRBJ2-1; no firm D call. Germline CDR1 is SSHAT and CDR2 is FNYEAQ (reference sequence). Trimming cost V 4 bases and J 2 bases, with 12 bases left between them. The CDR3 runs 15 residues. Here the CDR3 reads CASSSSPQTYNEQFF. The CDR3 nucleotides are TGTGCCAGCAGCTCATCCCCGCAGACCTACAATGAGCAGTTCTTC.

V gene TRBV7-6 combines with J gene TRBJ1-2, with D unresolved. Trimming pared 2 bases from V and 4 bases from J, leaving 8 bases between. The CDR3 length is 13 residues. CDR1 and CDR2 (germline): SGHVS, FNYEAQ. CDR3 coding DNA: TGTGCCAGCAGCTTATCTGAAGCCTATGGCTACACCTTC. It specifies CASSLSEAYGYTF.

The J gene is TRBJ2-2, the V gene TRBV27; a possible D gene is TRBD2 (5 bases). The V end lost 2 bases, the J end lost 1 base, and 17 bases lay between the germline ends. The CDR3 spans 18 residues. Germline V lookup: CDR1 MNHEY, CDR2 SMNVEV (reference sequence). CDR3 region: CASSLRGRDRGNTGELFF. CDR3 bases: TGTGCCAGCAGTTTACGGGGTAGGGATAGAGGGAACACCGGGGAGCTGTTTTTT.

CDR3 nucleotides: TGTGCCAGCAGTTTGGGCAATAGCAATCAGCCCCAGCATTTT. Translation gives CASSLGNSNQPQHF. This chain uses TRBV28 with TRBJ1-5, with unresolved D. This CDR3 region has 14 residues. Trimming left V 3 bases short and J 0 bases short, with 6 bases between. The V gene's germline CDR1 is MDHEN and CDR2 SYDVKM.

This chain links TRBV9 with TRBJ1-3; unclear D gene. The length of the CDR3 is 15 residues. Trimming stripped 2 bases from V and 3 bases from J, with 12 bases between. CDR1 is SGDLS, CDR2 YYNGEE, per germline. CDR3 sequence: CASSVSGDLGNTIYF. CDR3 nucleotides: TGTGCCAGCAGCGTCAGCGGTGACCTTGGAAACACCATATATTTT.

The rearrangement joins TRBV4-3 to TRBJ2-7, with D maybe TRBD2 (6 bases). The CDR3 has 15 residues. Trimming took off 1 base at V and 0 bases at J, with 10 bases between the two ends. Germline V gene data show CDR1 as LGHNA and CDR2 as YSLEER. The CDR3: CASSQGAGSSYEQYF. CDR3 coding DNA: TGCGCCAGCAGCCAAGGGGCGGGAAGCTCCTACGAGCAGTACTTC.

The V and J genes are TRBV10-1 and TRBJ2-1; the D is unclear. The CDR3 contains 13 residues. Germline lookup yields CDR1 WNHNN and CDR2 SYGVQD (reference sequence). V was trimmed by 8 bases and J by 7 bases, leaving 15 bases between them. CDR3 sequence: CASGVSQSNEQFF. The CDR3 DNA is TGCGCCAGCGGGGTCTCGCAGAGTAATGAGCAGTTCTTC.

V usage is TRBV28 and J usage is TRBJ2-1, with a weak D call TRBD1 (6 bases). Trimming removed 3 bases at V and 16 bases at J, with 13 bases between. The germline V gene has CDR1 MDHEN and CDR2 SYDVKM. The CDR3 covers 11 residues. The CDR3 region is CASSLGRGSFF. Written as DNA, the CDR3 is TGTGCCAGCAGTTTGGGCAGGGGATCCTTCTTC.

This chain's CDR3 is CASSPGHSPLHF. The DNA of the CDR3 is TGTGCCAGCAGCCCGGGGCATTCACCCCTCCACTTT. This chain links TRBV5-4 with TRBJ1-6; possible D gene TRBD1, 5 bases. CDR1 is SGHNT, CDR2 YYREEE, per germline (reference sequence). This CDR3 is 12 amino acids long. Deletions cut 4 bases from V and 8 bases from J, with 7 bases between.

The chain is built from TRBV12-3 or TRBV12-4 and TRBJ1-5, with a tentative D call TRBD1 (5 bases). Trimming pared 3 bases from V and 4 bases from J, leaving 7 bases between. The CDR3 totals 13 residues. CDR3 region: CASSFDSNQPQHF. The CDR3 DNA reads TGTGCCAGCAGTTTTGACAGTAATCAGCCCCAGCATTTT.

The chain is built from TRBV12-5 and TRBJ1-1; a weak D match, TRBD1 (5 bases). This CDR3 has 16 residues. Per the germline V gene, CDR1 is LGHNT and CDR2 is FRNRAP. The germline V and J ends were trimmed by 1 base and 1 base, with 13 bases remaining between them. In DNA, the CDR3 is TGTGCTAGTGGTTTGGCCAGGGCAGGATGGAACACTGAAGCTTTCTTT. This encodes CASGLARAGWNTEAFF.